The T cell receptor beta chain described here comes from a study of CD4 and CD8 cells across lung adenocarcinoma regions. From germline, CDR1 is SGHVS and CDR2 FNYEAQ. The ends were cut back, 5 bases at V and 9 bases at J, with 17 bases in the middle. This CDR3 spans 15 amino acids. The patients had localized lung adenocarcinoma, a non-small cell subtype. The sample holds one count of this clonotype. TCRdb called the PCR reads again in MiXCR, with one record for every CDR3 protein. Of 4,000 to 5,000 distinct CDR3 sequences detected, 45% to 60% appear once; the ten largest clones hold around a sixth. This clonotype was sampled from a female donor with lung adenocarcinoma. The CD4 and CD8 labels of this study may be unreliable. The chain recombines TRBV7-6 with TRBJ1-6, with D perhaps TRBD1 (6 bases). Sequencing was carried out using CD4+ T cells from the center of a lung tumor. The CDR3 reads CASSPLARGLSPLHF. The CDR3 nucleotides are TGTGCCAGCAGCCCACTGGCCAGGGGACTTTCACCCCTCCACTTT.